This TCR beta chain was sequenced during a study of PD-1 blockade in classical Hodgkin lymphoma (dated by TCRdb to 2018 to 2021). Background on the whole study: Nivolumab dosing was 3 mg/kg intravenously every 2 weeks, continuing until either disease progression or unacceptable toxicity. The study used TCR beta sequencing and CyTOF to define a peripheral blood immune signature of response to PD-1 blockade in classical Hodgkin lymphoma.

This clone is labeled large (0.1 to 1%). It has no known antigen specificity. Base qualities are not provided; no much larger clone lies one nucleotide away. What this sample's time point label stands for: cycle 1 day 1 (C1D1), immediately before nivolumab initiation. Every trial patient had relapsed following autologous stem cell transplantation, and prior brentuximab vedotin exposure was what differed among cohorts A, B and C. The trial cohort included 45 to 65 patients with relapsed/refractory classical Hodgkin lymphoma, and each patient had a best overall response of complete response, partial response or progressive disease. In the multi-cohort phase II CheckMate 205 trial, trial patients received single-agent nivolumab. An independent review committee assessed best overall response by applying the 2007 International Working Group response criteria. Trial PBMCs were collected immediately before nivolumab initiation (C1D1) and during therapy at cycle 2 day 1 and cycle 4 day 1. Peripheral blood was collected in 8 mL Vacutainer Cell Preparation Tubes, from which PBMCs were isolated by centrifugation and then cryopreserved.

Genomic DNA was extracted with the Qiagen DNeasy kit from unsorted PBMCs and from negatively selected CD4+ and CD8+ fractions. TCR beta CDR3 regions were subjected to amplification by immunoSEQ multiplex PCR with primers that anneal to V and J segments. A synthetic immune receptor repertoire was used to minimize amplification bias, and any remaining bias was removed computationally after sequencing. The original pipeline was this. Custom Python scripts were used to quantify repertoire diversity as the Shannon entropy index. Unsorted, CD4+ and CD8+ repertoires were analyzed separately, except in combined analyses where CD4+ and CD8+ sequences were merged in silico. Clonal expansion was defined as at least a 2-fold frequency increase after treatment relative to C1D1, with a pseudocount of 0.5 for undetected baseline clones. Clones with 0 or 1 copy at C1D1 were defined as singleton clones, while clones with 2 or more copies were defined as non-singleton clones. Clones expanded in unsorted samples were labelled as CD4+, CD8+ or unknown by matching protein sequences in sorted samples from the same patient. Wilcoxon tests were applied to paired samples to test diversity changes from C1D1 to C4D1. TCRdb retrieved this table from immuneACCESS and kept in-frame rearrangements only. Not all clones are present; in checked studies, unresolved V genes account for under half, and no reason is known for the remainder. Clone size and V and J calls were adopted from that table, with D and trimming inferred from the DNA. This sample lists fewer than 45,000 clones; 76% were detected once. Of the sample, roughly 9.7% is held by the ten largest clones.

General study outcomes and caveats: CD4+ but not CD8+ TCR diversity rose significantly by C4D1 (p=0.0027 vs p=0.16), most apparent in complete responders (p=0.02). Baseline diversity similar to that of newly diagnosed patients was observed in trial patients achieving complete response, whereas significantly lower diversity was observed in partial responders and progressors. The study was limited to a single clinical trial cohort, and causes of repertoire differences, possibly disease activity or prior therapy, remained undefined. Baseline TCR diversity was reported as lower in newly diagnosed patients than in healthy donors, and lower still in relapsed/refractory patients. Lower diversity was observed in patients in whom nivolumab was started less than 1 year after ASCT, and these patients were excluded from later analyses so that confounding by immune reconstitution would be avoided.

This sequence originates from a human donor with classical Hodgkin lymphoma. Sequencing was performed on peripheral blood mononuclear cells (PBMCs), taken at baseline.

The DNA is as follows: TGCAGCGCTCCCCCGGGACGAGAAAACATTCAGTACTTC. It codes for CSAPPGRENIQYF. The chain joins TRBV29-1 to TRBJ2-4; the D call could be TRBD1 or TRBD2, with each sharing 5 bases. From its cysteine to its phenylalanine, the CDR3 spans 13 amino acids. The read is trimmed to its CDR3 DNA, 39 bases read in frame from base 1. The junction carries 15 bases between V and J, which are trimmed by 7 bases and 5 bases respectively. The germline V gene gives CDR1 as SQVTM and CDR2 as ANQGSEA.